The 25 T cell receptor beta chains presented below share a single source sample, sequenced in a study of shared clonotypes between healthy human individuals. It was CD45RO-negative cells, positively selected for CCR7, that made up naive CD8 cells, with terminally differentiated effector memory CD45RA+ cells excluded. The data were produced by immunoSEQ multiplex PCR, yet TCRdb's version contains in-frame clones alone and is incomplete. The sample carries about 2 million clones, approximately 94% recorded once. Source material: naive CD8+ T cells sorted from blood. The receptors come from a man aged 18 to 35 in good health.

The rearrangement joins TRBV7-2 to TRBJ2-7; D may be TRBD2 (6 bases). The germline V gene encodes CDR1 SGHTA and CDR2 FQGNSA. V was shortened by 2 bases and J by 1 base, with 12 bases between the two germline ends. The CDR3 sequence is 15 residues long. CDR3 residues: CASSLRGFESYEQYF. The CDR3 coding sequence is TGTGCCAGCAGCTTACGGGGGTTTGAATCCTACGAGCAGTACTTC.

The genes are TRBV5-6 and TRBJ2-2, with 8 bases identical to TRBD1. V gave up 3 bases and J gave up 6 bases; unmatched junction bases: 10. Germline CDR1 is SGHDT and CDR2 is YYEEEE. The CDR3 is 16 amino acids. The CDR3: CASSWYRQGQAGELFF. DNA of the CDR3: TGTGCCAGCAGCTGGTATAGACAGGGGCAGGCCGGGGAGCTGTTTTTT.

This chain joins TRBV7-9 and TRBJ2-7; 8 bases are shared with TRBD1. CDR1 is SEHNR and CDR2 is FQNEAQ in the germline V gene (reference sequence). This CDR3 contains 17 residues. Trimming at V came to 4 bases and at J to 3 bases, leaving 14 bases not matched to a gene. CDR3 in DNA: TGTGCCAGCAGCTCAACGGGACAGGTGATGGATCGCTACGAGCAGTACTTC. It is translated as CASSSTGQVMDRYEQYF.

Notes on this clone: The DNA is left out, because the CDR3 cannot be placed on it with certainty; the CDR3 is given as TCRdb lists it. The J gene is TRBJ2-7, the V gene TRBV6-5; TRBD1 is taken as the D call from the table, unchecked against the DNA. CDR1 is MNHEY and CDR2 is SVGAGI in the germline V gene. The CDR3 region is 14 residues in length, termini included. CDR3 in amino acids: CASSTSDRGYEQYF.

Written as DNA, the CDR3 is TGTGCCAGCAGCTTAGAGGTGACAGGCGGCTATGGCTACACCTTC. Protein sequence: CASSLEVTGGYGYTF. The rearrangement joins TRBV7-6 to TRBJ1-2; possible D gene TRBD1, 6 bases. The germline CDR1 and CDR2 sequences are SGHVS and FNYEAQ. This CDR3 is 15 amino acids long. V lost 1 base to trimming and J lost 4 bases, with 13 bases between them.

This clone appeared once. The chain combines TRBV27 with TRBJ1-5; D might be TRBD1 (5 bases). The V end was cut by 6 bases, the J end by 8 bases, with 17 bases between. The germline CDR1 and CDR2 sequences are MNHEY and SMNVEV (reference sequence). CDR3 length equals 14 residues. CDR3 in DNA: TGTGCCAGCAGCCTCGGGGCCCGAATCGAGCCCCAGCATTTT. Translating it yields CASSLGARIEPQHF.

This chain connects TRBV19 to TRBJ1-1, with 8 bases matching TRBD1. In germline, CDR1 is LNHDA, CDR2 SQIVND (reference sequence). J was trimmed by 2 bases and V by 9 bases; bases with no gene match: 11. The CDR3 covers 15 residues. The chain's CDR3 is CARTPSGQGNTEAFF. CDR3 bases: TGTGCCAGGACCCCCAGCGGACAGGGTAACACTGAAGCTTTCTTT. Looking up the rest from reference TRBV19 and TRBJ1-1 gives the full variable domain: DGGITQSPKYLFRKEGQNVTLSCEQNLNHDAMYWYRQDPGQGLRLIYYSQIVNDFQKGDIAEGYSVSREKKESFPLTVTSAQKNPTAFYLCARTPSGQGNTEAFFGQGTRLTVV.

The rearrangement joins TRBV2 to TRBJ1-3; D is uncertain. The CDR3 covers 18 residues. The V end lost 2 bases, the J end lost 0 bases, and 17 bases lay between the germline ends. Looked up from germline, CDR1 is SNHLY and CDR2 is FYNNEI. CDR3 coding DNA: TGTGCCAGCAGTGAACTCGGTACGGAATCCGACTCTGGAAACACCATATATTTT. As protein: CASSELGTESDSGNTIYF. Together with reference TRBV2 and TRBJ1-3, the CDR3 gives the full variable domain: EPEVTQTPSHQVTQMGQEVILRCVPISNHLYFYWYRQILGQKVEFLVSFYNNEISEKSEIFDDQFSVERPDGSNFTLKIRSTKLEDSAMYFCASSELGTESDSGNTIYFGEGSWLTVV.

The sample holds one count of this clone. The J gene is TRBJ1-2, the V gene TRBV9; D ambiguous. Germline values: CDR1 SGDLS, CDR2 YYNGEE. V was pared by 0 bases and J by 6 bases, with 15 bases between. CDR3 length: 15 amino acids. Written as DNA, the CDR3 is TGTGCCAGCAGCGTAGCTGGCAGGACCCCCCATGGCTACACCTTC. It specifies CASSVAGRTPHGYTF. The complete variable domain, with remaining parts taken from reference TRBV9 and TRBJ1-2, reads DSGVTQTPKHLITATGQRVTLRCSPRSGDLSVYWYQQSLDQGLQFLIQYYNGEERAKGNILERFSAQQFPDLHSELNLSSLELGDSALYFCASSVAGRTPHGYTFGSGTRLTVV.

This clone was recorded once. The rearrangement links TRBV13 to TRBJ2-7; D may be TRBD2 (6 bases). The CDR3 is made up of 15 amino acids. Per germline, CDR1 PRHDT and CDR2 FYEKMQ (reference sequence). V was cut by 3 bases and J by 0 bases, with 12 bases left in between. The CDR3: CASSFSRDGSYEQYF. The CDR3 nucleotides are TGTGCCAGCAGCTTTTCGCGGGACGGCTCCTACGAGCAGTACTTC.

The chain uses TRBV5-4 and TRBJ2-7; 12 nucleotides align to TRBD1. V was pared by 3 bases and J by 4 bases, with 8 bases of the junction left unmatched. Germline CDR1 SGHNT, CDR2 YYREEE (reference sequence). This CDR3 has 16 amino acids. The CDR3 reads CASSSDRDRGLYEQYF. CDR3 DNA sequence: TGTGCCAGCAGCTCAGACCGGGACAGGGGGCTGTACGAGCAGTACTTC.

For this clone: This same CDR3 is encoded by further DNA sequences in the sample. The rearrangement uses TRBV15 and TRBJ1-5; D not certain. The CDR3 covers 14 residues. Germline V gene sequence: CDR1 LNHNV, CDR2 YYDKDF (reference sequence). Trimming removed 1 base at V and 3 bases at J, with 7 bases between. Here the CDR3 DNA reads TGTGCCACCAGCAGAGGCGGAGACAATCAGCCCCAGCATTTT. The encoded protein is CATSRGGDNQPQHF.

The chain recombines TRBV7-8 with TRBJ2-5; tentative D call: TRBD1 (5 bases). The V end was cut by 7 bases, the J end by 2 bases, with 14 bases between. CDR3 length equals 14 residues. CDR1 is SGHVS and CDR2 is FQNEAQ in the germline V gene. CDR3 nucleotide sequence: TGTGCCAGCAACCTTAGGGGCTTTCAAGAGACCCAGTACTTC. It encodes CASNLRGFQETQYF.

The V and J genes are TRBV9 and TRBJ2-3; 10 positions match TRBD2. CDR1 SGDLS and CDR2 YYNGEE come from the germline V gene. The CDR3 totals 16 residues. V was pared by 0 bases and J by 4 bases, with 5 bases of the junction left unmatched. The DNA of the CDR3 is TGTGCCAGCAGCGTAGAGGATAGCGGGGGGTCAGATACGCAGTATTTT. The encoded protein is CASSVEDSGGSDTQYF.

This sequence joins TRBV6-5 and TRBJ2-5; D may be TRBD1 or TRBD2 (6 bases each). The germline gives CDR1 MNHEY, CDR2 SVGAGI. The CDR3 totals 16 residues. V lost 4 bases and J lost 5, with 20 bases in between. CDR3 nucleotides: TGTGCCAGCAGTTCGGGGGCCAGCCCGGCGGGGGAGACCCAGTACTTC. This encodes CASSSGASPAGETQYF.

The rearrangement links TRBV4-3 to TRBJ1-6; the D gene is possibly TRBD1 (5 bases). The CDR3 runs to 14 residues. Germline V lookup: CDR1 LGHNA, CDR2 YSLEER. V lost 1 base to trimming and J lost 6 bases, with 7 bases between them. The CDR3 loop reads CASSQVGANSPLHF. For the CDR3, the DNA is TGCGCCAGCAGCCAAGTCGGGGCTAATTCACCCCTCCACTTT.

The rearrangement links TRBV5-6 to TRBJ1-1, with TRBD1 matching over 7 bases. The CDR3 runs to 13 residues. The germline gives CDR1 SGHDT, CDR2 YYEEEE. V shed 6 bases, J shed 3 bases, and the junction held 5 bases outside the gene matches. CDR3 amino acids: CASTFRGDTEAFF. DNA for the CDR3: TGTGCCAGCACCTTCAGGGGGGACACTGAAGCTTTCTTT.

The gene calls are TRBV27 and TRBJ2-1; D may be TRBD2 (5 bases). The V end was cut by 1 base, the J end by 7 bases, with 17 bases between. Germline V gene data show CDR1 as MNHEY and CDR2 as SMNVEV (reference sequence). This CDR3 has 16 residues. CDR3 residues: CASSLYGGWGDNEQFF. DNA for the CDR3: TGTGCCAGCAGTTTATATGGCGGGTGGGGAGATAATGAGCAGTTCTTC.

The rearrangement joins TRBV7-9 to TRBJ1-2; tentatively, D is TRBD1 (6 bases). Between the trimmed V and J ends, which lost 2 bases and 6 bases, there was a span of 13 bases. The V gene's germline CDR1 is SEHNR and CDR2 FQNEAQ (reference sequence). The CDR3 is 14 amino acids. CDR3 region: CASSLYAGDDGYTF. CDR3 nucleotides: TGTGCCAGCAGCTTATATGCAGGGGACGATGGCTACACCTTC.

This chain joins TRBV6-1 and TRBJ2-3; D is unclear. V lost 3 bases to trimming and J lost 0 bases, with 7 bases between them. The CDR3 has 14 amino acids. CDR1 is MNHNS, CDR2 SASEGT, per germline. The CDR3 DNA reads as TGTGCCAGCAGTGACATCGCTAGCACAGATACGCAGTATTTT. This gives the protein CASSDIASTDTQYF.

V usage is TRBV21-1 and J usage is TRBJ2-7; TRBD1 is taken as the D call from the table, unchecked against the DNA. TRBV21-1 is annotated as a pseudogene. The length of the CDR3 is 13 residues. CDR3 DNA sequence: TGTGCCAGCAGCAAGGACAGGGCCTACGAGCAGTACTTC. This codes for CASSKDRAYEQYF.

The chain uses TRBV28 and TRBJ2-7; 12 bases are shared with TRBD2. Germline loops: CDR1 MDHEN, CDR2 SYDVKM. V lost 5 bases and J lost 4; bases outside the gene matches: 12. The CDR3 is 17 amino acids. CDR3 in amino acids: CASSLPLAGGLTYEQYF. The DNA for the CDR3 is TGTGCCAGCAGTCTCCCCCTAGCGGGGGGGCTTACATACGAGCAGTACTTC.

A note on this clone: One junction end does not reproduce the germline sequence, and a read error may be involved. CDR3 sequence (DNA): TGTGCCAGCGCTAAAATTGTCTCGCACAAGTCGGGCCAACGTCCTGACTTC. Amino acid sequence: CASAKIVSHKSGQRPDF. V is TRBV5-5 and J is TRBJ2-6; D call uncertain. The CDR3 is made up of 17 amino acids. Per germline, CDR1 SGHKS and CDR2 YYEKEE (reference sequence).

The chain couples TRBV6-5 to TRBJ2-2; 7 bases match TRBD1. Germline CDR1 and CDR2: MNHEY and SVGAGI. CDR3 size: 14 residues. The V gene end was trimmed by 4 bases and the J gene end by 4 bases; junction bases not matched to a gene: 3. The CDR3 is CASSWGQLTGELFF. CDR3 sequence (DNA): TGTGCCAGCAGTTGGGGACAGCTCACCGGGGAGCTGTTTTTT.

Regarding this clone: The sample carries other DNA sequences with the same CDR3. V is TRBV25-1 and J is TRBJ2-2; the D gene is possibly TRBD1 (7 bases). V was clipped by 2 bases and J by 5 bases, with 9 bases between them. This CDR3 spans 14 amino acids. The germline CDR1 and CDR2 sequences are MGHDK and SYGVNS. The CDR3: CASSEAGGTGELFF. CDR3 in DNA: TGTGCCAGCAGTGAAGCAGGGGGGACCGGGGAGCTGTTTTTT. The full variable domain, with the rest looked up from reference TRBV25-1 and TRBJ2-2, is EADIYQTPRYLVIGTGKKITLECSQTMGHDKMYWYQQDPGMELHLIHYSYGVNSTEKGDLSSESTVSRIRTEHFPLTLESARPSHTSQYLCASSEAGGTGELFFGEGSRLTVL.